What follows describes a single T cell receptor (beta chain). Source study methods: Nucleated cell number was recorded as an estimate derived from reference gene primer amplification. Sequencing used immunoSEQ multiplex PCR; TCRdb keeps in-frame clones, though not all of them. D and trimming come from the DNA, and the V and J calls and clone size come from that table. Of roughly 150,000 clones detected, 77% appear once; the ten largest clones hold 2.8%. The germline gives CDR1 SNHLY, CDR2 FYNNEI. Trimming removed 6 bases from V and 6 bases from J; junction bases left unmatched: 10. This CDR3 comprises 14 residues. This entry is derived from a study of blood T cell repertoires in COVID-19. Study overall: Acute-phase and convalescent COVID-19 samples originated in the United States, Italy and Spain. PBMCs, B-cell-depleted T cells, or T cells provided the cDNA or gDNA that made up the material.

The rearrangement links TRBV2 to TRBJ2-7; 8 bases match TRBD2. This TCR was sampled from a man between 65 and 80 years old with acute or convalescent COVID-19. The sequencing sample was made of peripheral blood. CDR3 sequence: CASSQERGQVEQYF. The CDR3 DNA reads as TGTGCCAGCAGCCAAGAGCGGGGGCAGGTCGAGCAGTACTTC. The whole variable domain, filled in from reference TRBV2 and TRBJ2-7, reads EPEVTQTPSHQVTQMGQEVILRCVPISNHLYFYWYRQILGQKVEFLVSFYNNEISEKSEIFDDQFSVERPDGSNFTLKIRSTKLEDSAMYFCASSQERGQVEQYFGPGTRLTVT.